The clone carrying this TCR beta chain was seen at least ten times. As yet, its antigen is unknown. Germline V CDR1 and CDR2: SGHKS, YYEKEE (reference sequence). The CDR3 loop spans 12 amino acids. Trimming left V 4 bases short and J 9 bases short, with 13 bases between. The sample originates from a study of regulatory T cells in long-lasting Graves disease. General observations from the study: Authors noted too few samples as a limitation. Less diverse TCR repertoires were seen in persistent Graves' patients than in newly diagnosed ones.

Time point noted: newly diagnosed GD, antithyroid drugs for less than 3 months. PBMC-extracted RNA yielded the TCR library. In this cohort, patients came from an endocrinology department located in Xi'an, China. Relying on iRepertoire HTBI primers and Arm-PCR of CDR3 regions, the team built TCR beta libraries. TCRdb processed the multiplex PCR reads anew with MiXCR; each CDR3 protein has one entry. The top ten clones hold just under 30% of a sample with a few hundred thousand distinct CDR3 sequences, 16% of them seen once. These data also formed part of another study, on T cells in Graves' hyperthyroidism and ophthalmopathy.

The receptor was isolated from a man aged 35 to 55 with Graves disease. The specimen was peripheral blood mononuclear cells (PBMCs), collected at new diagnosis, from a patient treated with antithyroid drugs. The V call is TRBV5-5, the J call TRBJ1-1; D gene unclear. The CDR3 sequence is CASSVRERQAFF. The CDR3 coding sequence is TGTGCCAGCAGCGTTCGGGAGAGACAAGCTTTCTTT.